This T cell receptor beta chain was found in a study of vaccination effects on CD4 cells after COVID-19. The repertoire was sequenced with immunoSEQ multiplex PCR; TCRdb's copy has only in-frame clones and lacks some. The profile shows under 85,000 clones, under 80% of them singletons. Comments on this clone: Its antigen is undetermined.

Germline V CDR1 and CDR2: LNHDA, SQIVND (reference sequence). The CDR3 length is 17 residues. Unmatched junction bases numbered 12, after V lost 10 bases and J lost 0 bases. Findings and limits, study-wide: Cross-reactivity with common cold coronaviruses was shown by only 1 of 255 vaccine-induced clones in healthy vaccinees.

ViraFEST assay sequencing came after antigen-specific CD4+ T cells were expanded with viral peptide pools. Culture lasted about 10 days before CD4+ T cell isolation. Each participant was given two doses of one vaccine (BNT162b2 or mRNA-1273). Testing of the vaccine recipients showed negative nucleocapsid antibodies and no prior SARS-CoV-2 infection. A half-medium replacement with IL-2 medium was carried out on days 3 and 7. The sample in question was CD4+ T cells from PBMCs cultured with HCoV-OC43 spike peptides, obtained after COVID-19 vaccination. Subset indicated: HCoV-OC43 spike overlapping peptide pool stimulation. The chain employs TRBV19 and TRBJ2-6, with 7 nucleotides matching TRBD1. The clonotype comes from a human donor who received a COVID-19 vaccine. The CDR3 reads CATAAGTALSGANVLTF. For the CDR3, the DNA is TGTGCCACCGCGGCCGGGACAGCTCTCTCTGGGGCCAACGTCCTGACTTTC.